This is a list of T cell receptor beta chains from one sample in a study of blood T cell repertoires in COVID-19. The table came from immunoSEQ multiplex PCR; TCRdb's copy has only in-frame clones and leaves some out. Of hundreds of thousands of clones listed, over 75% are singletons. The sequenced material came from PBMCs or T cells enriched from blood (not recorded which). These receptors all stem from a man under 40 who had recovered from COVID-19. Both conserved end residues are part of each CDR3. The order of the fields is J gene, D gene, clone size, V gene, CDR3 protein, CDR3 DNA. D genes are given only for firm matches. Size tells how often a clone was seen (once, few, many) or the class of an expanded clone, and some rows leave it out.

TRBJ1-2 . . TRBV28 CASSVSQKGGYTF TGTGCCAGCAGTGTCTCACAGAAAGGTGGCTACACCTTC
TRBJ1-6 . . TRBV6-5 CASSYPREPGDSPLHF TGTGCCAGCAGTTACCCTCGGGAGCCTGGGGATTCACCCCTCCACTTT
TRBJ2-3 TRBD1 . TRBV28 CASGLQGAGADTQYF TGTGCCAGCGGGTTACAGGGGGCCGGGGCAGATACGCAGTATTTT
TRBJ2-7 . . TRBV2 CASRESSYEQYF TGTGCCAGCAGGGAATCATCCTACGAGCAGTACTTC
TRBJ2-1 TRBD2 . TRBV7-9 CASSPSLSGSSLNEQFF TGTGCCAGCAGCCCGTCCCTCAGCGGGAGTTCCCTTAATGAGCAGTTCTTC
TRBJ2-7 TRBD1 once TRBV27 CASMDRVRYEQYF TGTGCCAGCATGGACAGGGTCCGGTACGAGCAGTACTTC
TRBJ2-2 TRBD1 once TRBV6-5 CASSQQGGNTGELFF TGTGCCAGCAGTCAACAGGGGGGCAACACCGGGGAGCTGTTTTTT
TRBJ2-1 . . TRBV11-3 CASSEAGNEQFF TGTGCCAGCAGCGAGGCGGGGAATGAGCAGTTCTTC
TRBJ1-1 TRBD1 . TRBV29-1 CSVPRQGETEAFF TGCAGCGTGCCGCGACAGGGGGAGACTGAAGCTTTCTTT
TRBJ2-1 TRBD2 . TRBV9 CASSTGTSGSAYNEQFF TGTGCCAGCAGCACGGGGACTAGCGGGAGCGCCTACAATGAGCAGTTCTTC
TRBJ2-3 . . TRBV11-2 CASRTGTASASTQYF TGTGCCAGCAGAACCGGGACGGCTAGCGCATCAACGCAGTATTTT
TRBJ2-1 . . TRBV5-1 CASSPDNVHNEQFF TGCGCCAGCAGCCCGGACAACGTCCACAATGAGCAGTTCTTC
TRBJ2-2 . . TRBV6-5 CASGRTGELFF TGTGCCAGCGGGAGGACCGGGGAGCTGTTTTTT
TRBJ1-1 . once TRBV18 CASSPPGSGANTEAFF TGTGCCAGCTCACCACCGGGCAGCGGGGCGAACACTGAAGCTTTCTTT
TRBJ2-2 . . TRBV7-9 CASSLDSLEVAGELFF TGTGCCAGCAGCTTAGATAGCCTCGAGGTGGCCGGGGAGCTGTTTTTT
TRBJ2-1 TRBD1 . TRBV29-1 CSGHGQVKNEQFF TGCAGCGGGCACGGACAGGTTAAAAATGAGCAGTTCTTC
TRBJ2-7 . . TRBV18 CASSPTRDEQYF TGTGCCAGCTCACCCACTAGGGACGAGCAGTACTTC
TRBJ1-4 TRBD1 . TRBV19 CASTPTGNEKLFF TGTGCCAGTACCCCGACAGGGAATGAAAAACTGTTTTTT
TRBJ1-1 . . TRBV7-3 CASSATANTEAFF TGTGCCAGCAGCGCGACAGCGAACACTGAAGCTTTCTTT
TRBJ2-7 . . TRBV14 CASSQVQGTYEQYF TGTGCCAGCAGCCAAGTTCAGGGAACCTACGAGCAGTACTTC
TRBJ2-1 . . TRBV20-1 CSAREGHEQFF TGCAGTGCTAGAGAGGGGCATGAGCAGTTCTTC
TRBJ2-2 . once TRBV19 CASGGGELFF TGTGCCAGCGGGGGCGGGGAGCTGTTTTTT
TRBJ2-7 TRBD1 once TRBV29-1 CSVERGQGNEQYF TGCAGCGTTGAGCGGGGACAGGGGAACGAGCAGTACTTC
TRBJ2-1 . . TRBV20-1 CSAIYSGEQFF TGCAGTGCTATTTATAGCGGTGAGCAGTTCTTC
TRBJ2-1 . . TRBV5-1 CASSQDRPYNEQFF TGCGCCAGCAGCCAGGACAGACCCTACAATGAGCAGTTCTTC
TRBJ1-1 . . TRBV7-9 CASNIQTGMNTEAFF TGTGCCAGCAACATCCAAACAGGTATGAACACTGAAGCTTTCTTT
TRBJ1-1 TRBD1 . TRBV18 CASSPLAPGQASEAFF TGTGCCAGCTCACCACTAGCACCGGGACAGGCTTCTGAAGCTTTCTTT
TRBJ1-1 . . TRBV7-8 CASSSGLLAGAFF TGTGCCAGCAGCTCTGGACTCCTAGCGGGAGCTTTCTTT
TRBJ2-7 . . TRBV5-4 CASSTGVPPYEQYF TGTGCCAGCAGCACAGGAGTTCCTCCCTACGAGCAGTACTTC
TRBJ1-4 TRBD1 . TRBV28 CASTRSGTAEKLFF TGTGCCAGCACCCGATCCGGGACAGCTGAAAAACTGTTTTTT
TRBJ2-2 TRBD2 . TRBV7-6 CASSRGTSGREGAGELFF TGTGCCAGCAGCAGAGGGACTAGCGGGAGGGAGGGCGCCGGGGAGCTGTTTTTT
TRBJ1-4 TRBD1 few TRBV6-1 CASSGATGGAEKLFF TGTGCCAGCAGTGGAGCGACAGGGGGCGCAGAAAAACTGTTTTTT
TRBJ2-7 . once TRBV3-1/TRBV3-2 CASSQEGTGSSYEQYF TGTGCCAGCAGCCAAGAAGGTACAGGGAGCTCCTACGAGCAGTACTTC
TRBJ1-1 . . TRBV5-6 CASSLLPTPGGLDTEAFF TGTGCCAGCAGCTTACTCCCGACACCCGGGGGATTGGACACTGAAGCTTTCTTT
TRBJ2-5 TRBD1 . TRBV28 CASSLPPGTGETQYF TGTGCCAGCAGTTTACCCCCGGGGACAGGGGAGACCCAGTACTTC
TRBJ2-2 . . TRBV27 CASSDTTNTGELFF TGTGCCAGCAGTGACACCACGAACACCGGGGAGCTGTTTTTT
TRBJ2-2 . . TRBV7-6 CASSSTGNTGELFF TGTGCCAGCAGCTCGACAGGGAACACCGGGGAGCTGTTTTTT
TRBJ2-7 TRBD1 . TRBV12-3/TRBV12-4 CASRSGQGYEQYF TGTGCCAGCAGATCGGGACAGGGCTACGAGCAGTACTTC
TRBJ1-1 . . TRBV19 CASSLTGGDTEAFF TGTGCCAGTAGCCTAACTGGCGGGGACACTGAAGCTTTCTTT
TRBJ1-1 . . TRBV6-1 CASSDPGGGGRTEAFF TGTGCCAGCAGTGACCCCGGCGGGGGGGGAAGGACTGAAGCTTTCTTT
TRBJ2-7 . . TRBV5-1 CASSLSEFSSSEQYF TGCGCCAGCAGCTTGTCGGAGTTTAGCTCTTCCGAGCAGTACTTC
TRBJ2-7 . . TRBV4-2 CASSRYRDFSYEQYF TGTGCCAGCAGCCGGTACCGGGACTTCTCCTACGAGCAGTACTTC
TRBJ2-1 . . TRBV11-1 CASSILLPGGEQFF TGTGCCAGCAGCATCCTTCTCCCCGGCGGCGAGCAGTTCTTC
TRBJ1-2 . . TRBV12-3/TRBV12-4 CASSFQDRSGYTF TGTGCCAGCAGTTTCCAAGACAGAAGCGGCTACACCTTC
TRBJ1-3 . . TRBV28 CASSLDLRGNTIYF TGTGCCAGCAGTTTAGACTTAAGAGGGAACACCATATATTTT
TRBJ1-3 . once TRBV5-1 CASSQTGPSAGNTIYF TGCGCCAGCAGCCAGACAGGCCCTTCGGCGGGAAACACCATATATTTT
TRBJ2-2 . . TRBV11-3 CASSLDVSGELFF TGTGCCAGCAGCTTAGACGTATCCGGGGAGCTGTTTTTT